The 12 T cell receptor beta chains presented below share a single source sample, sequenced in a study of T cell changes during pregnancy in multiple sclerosis. Sequenced by immunoSEQ multiplex PCR; TCRdb stores in-frame clones only, minus some. The sample includes tens of thousands of clones, about 94% seen only once; the top ten take about 1.8%. The source was peripheral blood, collected in the third trimester of pregnancy. These receptors were obtained from a female donor with multiple sclerosis, enrolled in a pregnancy study.

The V gene is TRBV7-2, the J gene TRBJ1-5, with TRBD1 identical over 7 bases. CDR1 is SGHTA and CDR2 is FQGNSA in the germline V gene. This CDR3 has 15 residues. V shed 1 base and J 4 bases; nucleotides not matched to a gene: 4. CDR3 DNA sequence: TGTGCCAGCAGCTTAGGACAGGGTCGGAATCAGCCCCAGCATTTT. This encodes CASSLGQGRNQPQHF.

The rearrangement uses TRBV15 and TRBJ1-1, with 9 bases matching TRBD1. Germline values: CDR1 LNHNV, CDR2 YYDKDF (reference sequence). This CDR3 contains 18 residues. Unmatched junction bases numbered 18, after V lost 3 bases and J lost 7 bases. In nucleotides, the CDR3 is TGTGCCACCAGCAGTCAGGGACAGGGCAATTTTCGGGAACGTGAAGCTTTCTTT. Its translation is CATSSQGQGNFREREAFF.

This clone was picked up one time. The genes are TRBV6-1 and TRBJ2-2; TRBD2 aligns across 7 bases. V shed 4 bases and J 5 bases; nucleotides not matched to a gene: 10. This CDR3 is built from 16 residues. Per the germline V gene, CDR1 is MNHNS and CDR2 is SASEGT. CDR3 coding DNA: TGTGCCAGCAGTGCTACAAGCGGGATGGGGACCGGGGAGCTGTTTTTT. It specifies CASSATSGMGTGELFF.

The chain carries TRBV6-4 and TRBJ2-3, with 8 bases fitting TRBD1. V gave up 2 bases and J gave up 1 base; unmatched junction bases: 5. The CDR3 length is 16 residues. CDR1 MRHNA and CDR2 SNTAGT come from the germline V gene. CDR3 sequence: CASSDEGQGGTDTQYF. The DNA of the CDR3 is TGTGCCAGCAGTGACGAAGGACAGGGAGGCACAGATACGCAGTATTTT.

This clone was found once. CDR3 residues: CASSLRLALDEQYF. In nucleotides, the CDR3 is TGTGCCAGCAGTCTAAGACTAGCCCTGGACGAGCAGTACTTC. This chain connects TRBV27 to TRBJ2-7; 7 bases match TRBD2. V was pared by 5 bases and J by 5 bases, with 9 bases of the junction left unmatched. Germline values: CDR1 MNHEY, CDR2 SMNVEV (reference sequence). The CDR3 covers 14 residues.

This rearrangement joins TRBV6-5 to TRBJ1-3; a weak D match, TRBD1 (6 bases). Germline CDR1 reads MNHEY; CDR2 reads SVGAGI. The CDR3 loop spans 16 amino acids. V was cut by 2 bases and J by 2 bases, with 13 bases left in between. CDR3 bases: TGTGCCAGCAGTTACGGGGGCAGGTATGCTGGAAACACCATATATTTT. It codes for CASSYGGRYAGNTIYF.

The chain has TRBV11-2 and TRBJ2-1; 14 positions agree with TRBD2. With 4 bases clipped from V and 9 bases from J, the junction kept 5 bases outside the gene matches. The CDR3 covers 15 residues. In germline, CDR1 is SGHAT, CDR2 FQNNGV. The CDR3 here is CASSSTSGRAGEQFF. CDR3 bases: TGTGCCAGCAGCTCGACTAGCGGGAGGGCCGGTGAGCAGTTCTTC.

The chain is built from TRBV25-1 and TRBJ1-1; the match to TRBD1 covers 9 bases. The ends lost 4 bases at V and 10 bases at J; junction bases unmatched: 4. The CDR3 consists of 12 residues. Germline lookup yields CDR1 MGHDK and CDR2 SYGVNS. CDR3 nucleotide sequence: TGTGCCAGCAGTGGTTGGACAGGGGCAGCTTTCTTT. The encoded protein is CASSGWTGAAFF.

V gene TRBV6-5 combines with J gene TRBJ2-5, with TRBD2 identical over 9 bases. This CDR3 region has 14 residues. CDR1 is MNHEY and CDR2 is SVGAGI in the germline V gene. V lost 0 bases to trimming and J lost 4 bases; unmatched junction nucleotides: 0. The CDR3 DNA sequence: TGTGCCAGCAGTTACTCACTAGCGGGAGAGACCCAGTACTTC. This encodes CASSYSLAGETQYF.

The chain joins TRBV20-1 to TRBJ2-5; no clear D. The germline V and J ends were trimmed by 5 bases and 2 bases, with 6 bases remaining between them. CDR1 DFQATT and CDR2 SNEGSKA come from the germline V gene (reference sequence). The CDR3 runs to 11 residues. CDR3 amino acids: CSAPLQETQYF. The CDR3 DNA reads TGCAGTGCTCCACTACAAGAGACCCAGTACTTC.

The rearrangement uses TRBV5-1 and TRBJ2-1; 10 positions agree with TRBD1. The junction had 3 bases not matched to a gene; V was cut back by 4 bases and J by 2 bases. This CDR3 is built from 15 residues. Germline V gives CDR1 SGHRS, CDR2 YFSETQ. This CDR3 is CASSPGTGAYNEQFF. For the CDR3, the DNA is TGCGCCAGCAGCCCTGGGACAGGGGCCTACAATGAGCAGTTCTTC.

The chain employs TRBV11-2 and TRBJ2-3; 8 nucleotides agree with TRBD2. The CDR3 runs 16 residues. J lost 0 bases, V lost 3 bases, and 5 bases had no gene match. Germline lookup yields CDR1 SGHAT and CDR2 FQNNGV. The CDR3 DNA reads as TGTGCCAGCAGCTTGCGACTAGCGACTAGCACAGATACGCAGTATTTT. Protein: CASSLRLATSTDTQYF.